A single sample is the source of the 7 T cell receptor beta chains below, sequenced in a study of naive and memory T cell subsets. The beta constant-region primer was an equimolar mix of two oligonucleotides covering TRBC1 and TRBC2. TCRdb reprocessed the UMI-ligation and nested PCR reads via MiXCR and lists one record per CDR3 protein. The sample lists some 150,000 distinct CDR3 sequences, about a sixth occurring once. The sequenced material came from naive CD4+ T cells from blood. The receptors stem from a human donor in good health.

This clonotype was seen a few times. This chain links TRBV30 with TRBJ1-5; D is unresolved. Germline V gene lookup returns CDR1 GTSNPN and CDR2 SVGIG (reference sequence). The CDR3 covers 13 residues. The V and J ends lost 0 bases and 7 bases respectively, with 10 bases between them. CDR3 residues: CAWSVSAPQPQHF. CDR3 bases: TGTGCCTGGAGTGTATCAGCCCCCCAGCCCCAGCATTTT. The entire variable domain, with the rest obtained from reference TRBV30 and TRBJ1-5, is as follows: SQTIHQWPATLVQPVGSPLSLECTVEGTSNPNLYWYRQAAGRGLQLLFYSVGIGQISSEVPQNLSASRPQDRQFILSSKKLLLSDSGFYLCAWSVSAPQPQHFGDGTRLSIL.

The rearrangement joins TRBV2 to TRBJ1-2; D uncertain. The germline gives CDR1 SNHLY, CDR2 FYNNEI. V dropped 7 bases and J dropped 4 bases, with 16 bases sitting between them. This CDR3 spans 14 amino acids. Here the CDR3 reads CASTGNRLPYGYTF. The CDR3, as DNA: TGTGCCAGCACAGGCAACAGACTTCCCTATGGCTACACCTTC.

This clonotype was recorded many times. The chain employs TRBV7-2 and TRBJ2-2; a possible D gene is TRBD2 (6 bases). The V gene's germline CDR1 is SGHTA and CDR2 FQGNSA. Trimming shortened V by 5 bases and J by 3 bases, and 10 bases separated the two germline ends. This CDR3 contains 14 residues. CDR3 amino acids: CASSPRGDTGELFF. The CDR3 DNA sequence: TGTGCCAGCAGCCCCCGCGGGGACACCGGGGAGCTGTTTTTT.

The chain's CDR3 is CASSQPNRGNGNEQFF. The DNA of the CDR3 is TGTGCCAGCAGCCAACCCAACCGCGGGAATGGGAATGAGCAGTTCTTC. The V and J genes are TRBV3-1 and TRBJ2-1; maybe TRBD2 (6 bases). Germline V CDR1 and CDR2: LGHDT, YNNKEL (reference sequence). This CDR3 has 16 amino acids. V was clipped by 2 bases and J by 7 bases, with 18 bases between them.

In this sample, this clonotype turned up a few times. This CDR3 is CASRAGLRGGDTEAFF. The CDR3 DNA reads as TGTGCCAGCCGAGCGGGCCTCCGGGGGGGGGACACTGAAGCTTTCTTT. The V gene is TRBV7-9, the J gene TRBJ1-1, with TRBD1 as a possible D gene (5 bases). The CDR3 sequence is 16 residues long. V lost 8 bases to trimming and J lost 3 bases, with 22 bases between them. The germline V gene encodes CDR1 SEHNR and CDR2 FQNEAQ (reference sequence).

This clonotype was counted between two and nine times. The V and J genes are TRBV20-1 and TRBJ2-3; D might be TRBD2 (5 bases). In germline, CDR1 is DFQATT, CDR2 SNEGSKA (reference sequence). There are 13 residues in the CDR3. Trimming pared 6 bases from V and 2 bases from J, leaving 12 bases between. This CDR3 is CSAVVGDTDTQYF. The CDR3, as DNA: TGCAGTGCCGTCGTCGGGGACACAGATACGCAGTATTTT.

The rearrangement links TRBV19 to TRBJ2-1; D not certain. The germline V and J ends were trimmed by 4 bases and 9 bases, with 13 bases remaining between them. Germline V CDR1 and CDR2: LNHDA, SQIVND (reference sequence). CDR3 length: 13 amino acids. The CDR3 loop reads CASSSLLGFEQFF. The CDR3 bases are TGTGCCAGTAGTAGCCTGTTGGGGTTTGAGCAGTTCTTC.